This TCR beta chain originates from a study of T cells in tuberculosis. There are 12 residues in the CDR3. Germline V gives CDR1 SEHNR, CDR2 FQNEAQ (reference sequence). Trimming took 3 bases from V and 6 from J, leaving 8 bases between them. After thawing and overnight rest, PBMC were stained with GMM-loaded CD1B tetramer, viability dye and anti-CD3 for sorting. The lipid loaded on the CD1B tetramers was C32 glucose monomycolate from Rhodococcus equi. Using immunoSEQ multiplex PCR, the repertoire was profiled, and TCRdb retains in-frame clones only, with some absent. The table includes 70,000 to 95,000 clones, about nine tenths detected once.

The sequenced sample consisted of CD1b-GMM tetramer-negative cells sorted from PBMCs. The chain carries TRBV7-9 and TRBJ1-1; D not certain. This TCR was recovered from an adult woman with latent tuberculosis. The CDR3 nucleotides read TGTGCCAGCAGCTTTCGTCCCGCTGAAGCTTTCTTT. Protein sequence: CASSFRPAEAFF.